This T cell receptor (beta chain) was profiled in a study of T cell responses to AZD1222 COVID-19 vaccine. CDR3 size: 12 residues. Clones were sequenced by immunoSEQ multiplex PCR, and TCRdb holds only the in-frame ones, with some missing. The table lists roughly 120,000 clones, roughly 90% of them singletons. The genes are TRBV12-3 or TRBV12-4 and TRBJ1-1, with D hard to call. The sequencing used peripheral blood, collected on day 0 of AZD1222 vaccination. The receptor's source is an adult in good health. The CDR3 DNA reads as TGTGCTAACCTGCGGAAAGGCACTGAAGCTTTCTTT. This gives the protein CANLRKGTEAFF.